A single sample gave rise to the 12 T cell receptor beta chains below, sequenced in a study of T cells after yellow fever vaccination. TCRdb re-derived calls from the 5' RACE reads in MiXCR, one entry per CDR3 protein. The sample shows approximately 600,000 distinct CDR3 sequences, around 12% of them seen only once. The specimen comprised PBMCs, sampled on the day of the yellow fever booster vaccination. These receptors came from a man aged 25-45 years who received the YFV17D yellow fever vaccine.

This clonotype has a handful of counts. The rearrangement links TRBV20-1 to TRBJ2-7, with TRBD2 identical over 9 bases. This CDR3 has 13 residues. Germline CDR1 reads DFQATT; CDR2 reads SNEGSKA (reference sequence). CDR3 amino acids: CSAWAGGSYEQYF. The CDR3 coding sequence is TGCAGCGCTTGGGCGGGAGGGTCCTACGAGCAGTACTTC.

This clonotype was seen repeatedly, ten times or more. The rearrangement uses TRBV11-2 and TRBJ2-7; a weak D match, TRBD2 (6 bases). Germline CDR1 reads SGHAT; CDR2 reads FQNNGV. V lost 5 bases, J lost 0 bases, and 17 bases lay in between. The CDR3 loop spans 16 amino acids. CDR3 residues: CASSPRELRRSYEQYF. The CDR3 DNA reads TGTGCCAGCAGCCCCCGGGAGCTAAGGCGCTCCTACGAGCAGTACTTC.

This clonotype showed up just a few times. This chain's CDR3 is CASSFSGTGLEIYF. The CDR3, as DNA: TGTGCCAGCAGCTTCTCCGGGACTGGGCTAGAAATTTACTTC. The V gene is TRBV12-3 or TRBV12-4, the J gene TRBJ2-4, with a tentative D call TRBD2 (6 bases). V lost 6 bases and J lost 16, with 25 bases in between. The CDR3 loop spans 14 amino acids.

This clonotype was observed at least ten times. V and J are TRBV5-1 and TRBJ2-1; D is perhaps TRBD1 (6 bases). CDR1 SGHRS and CDR2 YFSETQ come from the germline V gene. The CDR3 has 12 residues. V gave up 5 bases and J gave up 6 bases, with 9 bases separating them. CDR3 coding DNA: TGCGCCAGCAGGGCAGGGGTCAATGAGCAGTTCTTC. This sequence encodes CASRAGVNEQFF.

The genes are TRBV9 and TRBJ2-7; D is ambiguous. Looked up from germline, CDR1 is SGDLS and CDR2 is YYNGEE. The CDR3 consists of 15 residues. V was pared by 1 base and J by 0 bases, with 11 bases between. The CDR3 reads CASSVNPLPSYEQYF. In nucleotides, the CDR3 is TGTGCCAGCAGCGTAAACCCACTCCCCTCCTACGAGCAGTACTTC.

In its sample, this clonotype was seen a few times. The chain uses TRBV28 and TRBJ2-3, with D perhaps TRBD2 (5 bases). The V end lost 5 bases, the J end lost 15 bases, and 21 bases lay between the germline ends. Germline V gene sequence: CDR1 MDHEN, CDR2 SYDVKM. The CDR3 extends over 13 amino acids. The CDR3 spells CASSVDSLAPGYF. CDR3 sequence (DNA): TGTGCCAGCAGTGTGGACTCCCTGGCCCCCGGTTATTTT.

This chain uses TRBV20-1 with TRBJ2-3, with D possibly being TRBD1 or TRBD2 (5 bases each). Germline CDR1 and CDR2: DFQATT and SNEGSKA (reference sequence). With 5 bases removed from V and 2 bases from J, the gap between germline ends came to 20 bases. This CDR3 spans 16 amino acids. In DNA form, the CDR3 reads TGCAGTGCTCCCCCCGGGACCTCAGCCTACACAGATACGCAGTATTTT. Translating gives CSAPPGTSAYTDTQYF.

This clonotype came up many times. The chain links TRBV12-3 or TRBV12-4 to TRBJ2-3; D is uncertain. V was pared by 3 bases and J by 7 bases, with 14 bases between. This CDR3 comprises 14 residues. The CDR3 spells CASSFGSTLNTQYF. Written as DNA, the CDR3 is TGTGCCAGCAGTTTTGGAAGCACGCTTAATACGCAGTATTTT.

This clonotype was seen more than once but under ten times. The chain recombines TRBV5-4 with TRBJ2-5, with D tentatively TRBD2 (6 bases). Germline V gene sequence: CDR1 SGHNT, CDR2 YYREEE (reference sequence). This CDR3 spans 12 amino acids. Deletions cut 2 bases from V and 10 bases from J, with 12 bases between. CDR3 sequence reads: CASSFRDSDQYF. Here the CDR3 DNA reads TGTGCCAGCAGCTTCCGGGACTCGGACCAGTACTTC. Complete variable domain (other parts from reference TRBV5-4 and TRBJ2-5): ETGVTQSPTHLIKTRGQQVTLRCSSQSGHNTVSWYQQALGQGPQFIFQYYREEENGRGNFPPRFSGLQFPNYSSELNVNALELDDSALYLCASSFRDSDQYFGPGTRLLVL.

In DNA, the CDR3 is TGCGCCAGCAGCTTAACCGGGACCACCTACGAGCAGTACTTC. Translation gives CASSLTGTTYEQYF. The chain couples TRBV5-1 to TRBJ2-7, with D perhaps being TRBD1 or TRBD2 (5 bases each). The ends were cut back, 2 bases at V and 2 bases at J, with 11 bases in the middle. CDR3 length: 14 amino acids. Per germline, CDR1 SGHRS and CDR2 YFSETQ.

The chain has TRBV20-1 and TRBJ2-3; D not certain. Germline-derived CDR1 and CDR2 are DFQATT and SNEGSKA (reference sequence). The CDR3 sequence is 11 residues long. V lost 4 bases to trimming and J lost 6 bases, with 8 bases between them. In nucleotides, the CDR3 is TGCAGTGCTACTGCTAAGGATACGCAGTATTTT. Its translation is CSATAKDTQYF.

The chain links TRBV9 to TRBJ2-3; maybe TRBD2 (5 bases). Per germline, CDR1 SGDLS and CDR2 YYNGEE. The CDR3 totals 16 residues. Trimming removed 6 bases at V and 2 bases at J, with 19 bases between. CDR3 nucleotide sequence: TGTGCCAGCAACCTCGGCATTGGACTGACCACAGATACGCAGTATTTT. This codes for CASNLGIGLTTDTQYF.